What follows are 3 T cell receptor beta chains derived from one specimen sequenced in a study of preoperative IRX-2 immunotherapy in early breast cancer. The protocol was immunoSEQ multiplex PCR, while the TCRdb copy is restricted to in-frame clones and leaves out a portion. The table includes over 35,000 clones, over 85% detected once. Treatment noted: preoperative locoregional IRX-2 cytokine immunotherapy. The material sequenced was tumor tissue, taken after IRX-2 immunotherapy. The source is a human donor with breast cancer.

The chain joins TRBV16 to TRBJ2-7; TRBD2 matches 10 bases. The germline CDR1 and CDR2 sequences are KGHSY and FQNENV. This CDR3 spans 15 amino acids. The trim removed 0 bases at V and 4 bases at J, leaving 3 bases unmatched. CDR3 DNA sequence: TGTGCCAGCAGCCAATCTCTAGCGGGAGTGTACGAGCAGTACTTC. Translating gives CASSQSLAGVYEQYF.

The gene calls are TRBV7-2 and TRBJ2-3; 9 bases are shared with TRBD1. The germline V gene encodes CDR1 SGHTA and CDR2 FQGNSA. V shed 5 bases and J 9 bases; nucleotides not matched to a gene: 12. The CDR3 extends over 15 amino acids. The DNA of the CDR3 is TGTGCCAGCAGCGGAACAGGGGGCGCTTCCCCCACGCAGTATTTT. Encoded protein: CASSGTGGASPTQYF.

The V gene is TRBV4-3, the J gene TRBJ2-7, with a possible D match to TRBD1 (5 bases). There are 16 residues in the CDR3. The germline gives CDR1 LGHNA, CDR2 YSLEER. Deletions cut 0 bases from V and 6 bases from J, with 18 bases between. The CDR3 reads CASSQDSDRSRGEQYF. CDR3 nucleotides: TGCGCCAGCAGCCAAGACTCTGACAGATCACGAGGCGAGCAGTACTTC.